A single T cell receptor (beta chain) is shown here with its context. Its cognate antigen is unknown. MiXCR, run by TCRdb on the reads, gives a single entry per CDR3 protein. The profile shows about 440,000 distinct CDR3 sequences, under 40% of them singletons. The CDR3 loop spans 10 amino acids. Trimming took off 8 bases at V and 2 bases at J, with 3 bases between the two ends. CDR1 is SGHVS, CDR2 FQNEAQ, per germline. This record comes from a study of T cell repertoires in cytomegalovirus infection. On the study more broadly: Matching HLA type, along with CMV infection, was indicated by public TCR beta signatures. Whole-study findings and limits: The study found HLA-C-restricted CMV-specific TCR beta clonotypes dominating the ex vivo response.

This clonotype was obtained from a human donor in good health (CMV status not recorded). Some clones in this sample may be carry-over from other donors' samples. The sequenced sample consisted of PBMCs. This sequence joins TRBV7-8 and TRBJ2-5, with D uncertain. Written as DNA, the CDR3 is TGTGCCAGCGGACAAGAGACCCAGTACTTC. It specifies CASGQETQYF.